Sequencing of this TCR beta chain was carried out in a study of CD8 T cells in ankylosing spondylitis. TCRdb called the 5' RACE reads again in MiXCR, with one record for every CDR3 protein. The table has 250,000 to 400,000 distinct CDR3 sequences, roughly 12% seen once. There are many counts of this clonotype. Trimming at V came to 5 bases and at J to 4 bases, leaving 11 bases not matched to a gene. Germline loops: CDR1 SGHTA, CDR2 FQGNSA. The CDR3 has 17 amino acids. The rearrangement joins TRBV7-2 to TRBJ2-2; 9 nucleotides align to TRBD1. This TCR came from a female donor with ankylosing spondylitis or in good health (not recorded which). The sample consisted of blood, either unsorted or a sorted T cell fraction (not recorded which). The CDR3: CASSPRTGVISTGELFF. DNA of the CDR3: TGTGCCAGCAGCCCACGGACAGGGGTTATTAGCACCGGGGAGCTGTTTTTT.